This TCR beta chain came from a study of T-cell reconstitution after alpha-beta-depleted transplantation in children. General study points: It was surviving recipient T cells and thymic progenitors that gave some patients high TCRbeta diversity at day 60. Alpha-beta T cells present about two months after transplant were reported to originate from several hundred expanded graft clones. When one year had passed after transplant, most T-cell counts and diversity came from newly produced T cells.

A word on this clonotype: Antigen unknown.

Trimming cost V 0 bases and J 0 bases; bases outside gene matches: 4. Germline V gene data show CDR1 as LNHNV and CDR2 as YYDKDF (reference sequence). CDR3 length: 18 amino acids. The authors prepared the TCRbeta library with unique molecular identifiers. From the PCR reads, TCRdb called clonotypes with MiXCR, one entry per CDR3 protein. The sample includes about 980,000 distinct CDR3 sequences, less than 30% of them seen just once. The TCR originated in a boy younger than two who had a stem cell transplant for SCID, so the T cells may come from the graft donor. The chain joins TRBV15 to TRBJ2-6; the match to TRBD2 covers 8 bases. The source was PBMCs, mostly from graft donor cells, collected 360 days after TCRalphabeta/CD19-depleted stem cell transplant. In DNA, the CDR3 is TGTGCCACCAGCAGAGATCTAGCGGGCTCCTCTGGGGCCAACGTCCTGACTTTC. Amino acids: CATSRDLAGSSGANVLTF.